This T cell receptor (beta chain) is drawn from a study of blood T cell dynamics during melanoma immunotherapy. Study-wide context: Patients with metastatic melanoma got pembrolizumab or nivolumab-ipilimumab as first-line care.

The germline V gene has CDR1 SGHDT and CDR2 YYEEEE. Trimming cost V 0 bases and J 0 bases, with 7 bases left between them. The CDR3 runs to 15 residues. The sample's time point: week 3, after first cycle of checkpoint inhibitor. One draw preceded checkpoint blockade; another followed its first cycle at week 3. Every bulk PBMC sample received the same 350 ng of DNA. The repertoire was sequenced with immunoSEQ multiplex PCR; TCRdb's copy has only in-frame clones and lacks some. The table has 10,000 to 12,000 clones, 88% seen once. This material consisted of blood, taken from a patient treated with checkpoint blockade. This receptor was taken from a human donor with melanoma. The V and J genes are TRBV5-6 and TRBJ1-3; the D is unclear. The DNA for the CDR3 is TGTGCCAGCAGCTTGGTCCGACACTCTGGAAACACCATATATTTT. It encodes CASSLVRHSGNTIYF.